The 27 T cell receptor beta chains presented below share a single source sample, sequenced in a study of beta chain features in type 1 diabetes. Sequenced material consisted of expressed TCRB transcripts (all of the isolated RNA was reverse transcribed). Assay used: immunoSEQ multiplex PCR; TCRdb lists only in-frame clones, some missing. The table records 110,000 to 150,000 clones, roughly 7.2% of them present only once. The sequenced sample was central memory CD4+ T cells from blood. The receptors here all came from a woman in her 30s in good health.

This clone was counted between two and nine times. The rearrangement joins TRBV28 to TRBJ1-5, with 9 bases fitting TRBD1. The CDR3 sequence is 15 residues long. J lost 9 bases, V lost 5 bases, and 11 bases had no gene match. Germline V gene data show CDR1 as MDHEN and CDR2 as SYDVKM. This CDR3 reads CASSPPGQGYRPQHF. As DNA, the CDR3 is TGTGCCAGCAGTCCTCCTGGACAGGGGTACAGGCCCCAGCATTTT.

The genes are TRBV5-1 and TRBJ2-6; D is ambiguous. Trimming left V 4 bases short and J 0 bases short, with 8 bases between. The CDR3 is 15 amino acids. Per germline, CDR1 SGHRS and CDR2 YFSETQ. The CDR3 protein is CASSLPGSGANVLTF. CDR3 bases: TGCGCCAGCAGCCTCCCAGGCTCTGGGGCCAACGTCCTGACTTTC.

This clone showed up many times. The V gene is TRBV29-1, the J gene TRBJ1-5, with a weak D call TRBD1 (6 bases). The V and J ends lost 7 bases and 4 bases respectively, with 14 bases between them. The CDR3 is made up of 13 amino acids. Germline V gene data show CDR1 as SQVTM and CDR2 as ANQGSEA. The DNA of the CDR3 is TGCAGCGCAAGGGACAACTTAAATCAGCCCCAGCATTTT. As protein: CSARDNLNQPQHF.

The chain uses TRBV6-6 and TRBJ1-2, with TRBD1 matching over 7 bases. The CDR3 consists of 16 residues. The germline V gene encodes CDR1 MNHNY and CDR2 SVGAGI (reference sequence). V shed 5 bases and J 2 bases; nucleotides not matched to a gene: 11. CDR3 loop: CASSNRDSVRNYGYTF. Written as DNA, the CDR3 is TGTGCCAGCAGTAACCGGGACAGCGTCAGGAACTATGGCTACACCTTC.

The sample holds a few counts of this clone. The rearrangement uses TRBV5-1 and TRBJ2-7, with 10 bases identical to TRBD2. The CDR3 has 14 amino acids. CDR1 and CDR2 (germline): SGHRS, YFSETQ. J gave up 4 bases and V 1 base, and 2 bases lay outside the gene matches. CDR3 in amino acids: CASSLTSGAYEQYF. CDR3 DNA sequence: TGCGCCAGCAGCTTGACTAGCGGGGCATACGAGCAGTACTTC.

In this sample, this clone turned up a few times. The chain joins TRBV9 to TRBJ2-5, with D tentatively TRBD2 (6 bases). Germline-derived CDR1 and CDR2 are SGDLS and YYNGEE. The CDR3 loop spans 15 amino acids. The V gene lost 0 bases and the J gene lost 5 bases, with 14 bases spanning the gap. The CDR3 here is CASSVDGGGGETQYF. The CDR3 DNA reads as TGTGCCAGCAGCGTAGACGGCGGCGGAGGGGAGACCCAGTACTTC.

This clone came up a few times. One junction end disagrees with the germline gene, perhaps due to a read error. The gene calls are TRBV7-7 and TRBJ2-5, with 10 bases that match TRBD1. CDR1 and CDR2 (germline): SSHAT, FNYEAQ (reference sequence). This CDR3 has 18 residues. CDR3 sequence reads: CASSFRRLRQGAGETQYF. In DNA form, the CDR3 reads TGTGCTAGCAGCTTTCGCCGTCTGAGACAGGGGGCGGGGGAGACCCAGTACTTC.

The genes are TRBV30 and TRBJ2-2; 8 bases fit TRBD2. This CDR3 has 20 amino acids. Germline V lookup: CDR1 GTSNPN, CDR2 SVGIG (reference sequence). Trimming at V came to 3 bases and at J to 1 base, leaving 19 bases not matched to a gene. The CDR3 spells CAWSRGTGTRRTGNTGELFF. CDR3 sequence (DNA): TGTGCCTGGAGCCGGGGCACCGGGACTAGGAGGACCGGGAACACCGGGGAGCTGTTTTTT.

This clone was counted between two and nine times. V usage is TRBV5-1 and J usage is TRBJ1-2, with 8 bases fitting TRBD1. The CDR3 extends over 14 amino acids. V lost 4 bases, J lost 4 bases, and 6 bases stayed unmatched. The germline gives CDR1 SGHRS, CDR2 YFSETQ. CDR3 residues: CASSPGTGTYGYTF. In DNA, the CDR3 is TGCGCCAGCAGCCCCGGGACAGGTACCTATGGCTACACCTTC.

This clone was counted ten times or more. This rearrangement joins TRBV6-6 to TRBJ2-1, with D maybe TRBD1 (5 bases). V was pared by 11 bases and J by 0 bases, with 14 bases between. Germline V lookup: CDR1 MNHNY, CDR2 SVGAGI (reference sequence). There are 14 residues in the CDR3. This chain's CDR3 is CAATGLNSYNEQFF. The CDR3 DNA follows: TGTGCCGCCACAGGTCTAAACTCCTACAATGAGCAGTTCTTC.

The rearrangement uses TRBV21-1 and TRBJ2-3; TRBD2 is taken as the D call from the table, unchecked against the DNA. TRBV21-1 is annotated as a pseudogene. The CDR3 totals 20 residues. CDR3: CASSKGTSGSSCTSTDTQYF. The DNA for the CDR3 is TGTGCCAGCAGCAAAGGGACTAGCGGGAGCTCATGCACTAGCACAGATACGCAGTATTTT.

The sample holds a few counts of this clone. The V call is TRBV12-5, the J call TRBJ2-1; 11 bases agree with TRBD2. This CDR3 has 17 amino acids. J lost 8 bases, V lost 0 bases, and 9 bases had no gene match. CDR1 and CDR2 (germline): LGHNT, FRNRAP. CDR3 bases: TGTGCTAGTGGTTTGGTAATAGCGGGAGGGCCTTTGGATGAGCAGTTCTTC. Encoded protein: CASGLVIAGGPLDEQFF.

The chain is built from TRBV18 and TRBJ2-7; weak D call: TRBD2 (6 bases). The CDR3 spans 15 residues. Germline lookup yields CDR1 KGHSH and CDR2 LQKENI. The V end lost 3 bases, the J end lost 4 bases, and 16 bases lay between the germline ends. The CDR3 is CASSPSAGTLYEQYF. CDR3 DNA: TGTGCCAGCTCACCTTCTGCGGGAACCCTATACGAGCAGTACTTC.

This clone has just a few counts. This chain connects TRBV7-2 to TRBJ2-1, with TRBD2 matching over 11 bases. J gave up 7 bases and V 5 bases, and 7 bases lay outside the gene matches. This CDR3 is 15 amino acids long. The germline gives CDR1 SGHTA, CDR2 FQGNSA. The CDR3 nucleotides are TGTGCCAGCAGCCACCGGGTAGCGGGAGGGAATGAGCAGTTCTTC. Amino acid sequence: CASSHRVAGGNEQFF. The full variable domain, its missing parts supplied by reference TRBV7-2 and TRBJ2-1, is GAGVSQSPSNKVTEKGKDVELRCDPISGHTALYWYRQSLGQGLEFLIYFQGNSAPDKSGLPSDRFSAERTGGSVSTLTIQRTQQEDSAVYLCASSHRVAGGNEQFFGPGTRLTVL.

The V and J genes are TRBV7-2 and TRBJ2-7; D may be TRBD1 (5 bases). Germline V gene lookup returns CDR1 SGHTA and CDR2 FQGNSA. With 0 bases removed from V and 2 bases from J, the gap between germline ends came to 11 bases. This CDR3 contains 15 residues. The chain's CDR3 is CASSLAWGRTYEQYF. CDR3 nucleotide sequence: TGTGCCAGCAGCTTAGCGTGGGGCAGGACCTACGAGCAGTACTTC. Together with reference TRBV7-2 and TRBJ2-7, the CDR3 gives the full variable domain: GAGVSQSPSNKVTEKGKDVELRCDPISGHTALYWYRQSLGQGLEFLIYFQGNSAPDKSGLPSDRFSAERTGGSVSTLTIQRTQQEDSAVYLCASSLAWGRTYEQYFGPGTRLTVT.

This clone was recorded many times. The rearrangement joins TRBV7-9 to TRBJ2-1; 8 bases are a match to TRBD2. The ends lost 3 bases at V and 6 bases at J; junction bases unmatched: 4. Germline V gene lookup returns CDR1 SEHNR and CDR2 FQNEAQ (reference sequence). There are 14 residues in the CDR3. CDR3 DNA: TGTGCCAGCAGCTTCAGCGGGAGTAGCAATGAGCAGTTCTTC. Its protein product is CASSFSGSSNEQFF.

This clone was detected many times. The chain links TRBV5-4 to TRBJ1-2; perhaps TRBD1 as D (6 bases). V dropped 0 bases and J dropped 4 bases, with 13 bases sitting between them. The CDR3 is 15 amino acids. Germline CDR1 is SGHNT and CDR2 is YYREEE (reference sequence). CDR3 protein: CASSLGSMGAYGYTF. For the CDR3, the DNA is TGTGCCAGCAGCTTGGGATCGATGGGGGCCTATGGCTACACCTTC. The whole variable domain, filled in from reference TRBV5-4 and TRBJ1-2, reads ETGVTQSPTHLIKTRGQQVTLRCSSQSGHNTVSWYQQALGQGPQFIFQYYREEENGRGNFPPRFSGLQFPNYSSELNVNALELDDSALYLCASSLGSMGAYGYTFGSGTRLTVV.

This clone was counted between two and nine times. The J gene is TRBJ2-6, the V gene TRBV5-5; D gene unclear. The V end was cut by 0 bases, the J end by 2 bases, with 6 bases between. Looked up from germline, CDR1 is SGHKS and CDR2 is YYEKEE (reference sequence). The CDR3 runs 15 residues. The CDR3 nucleotides are TGTGCCAGCAGCTTGGGAGGCACTGGGGCCAACGTCCTGACTTTC. It translates to CASSLGGTGANVLTF. Full variable domain (remainder filled in from reference TRBV5-5 and TRBJ2-6): DAGVTQSPTHLIKTRGQQVTLRCSPISGHKSVSWYQQVLGQGPQFIFQYYEKEERGRGNFPDRFSARQFPNYSSELNVNALLLGDSALYLCASSLGGTGANVLTFGAGSRLTVL.

The J gene is TRBJ2-7, the V gene TRBV7-3; tentatively, D is TRBD1 (6 bases). CDR1 and CDR2 from the germline V gene are SGHTA and FQGTGA. The germline V and J ends were trimmed by 4 bases and 6 bases, with 10 bases remaining between them. CDR3 length: 12 amino acids. CDR3 DNA: TGTGCCAGCAGCTCACAGGGTCTCGAGCAGTACTTC. Translated, it gives CASSSQGLEQYF.

In its sample, this clone was seen a few times. The chain joins TRBV4-2 to TRBJ2-2, with a tentative D call TRBD2 (6 bases). Germline V lookup: CDR1 LGHNA, CDR2 YNFKEQ. V was trimmed by 4 bases and J by 1 base, leaving 10 bases between them. The CDR3 is 15 amino acids. CDR3 in amino acids: CASSPGTLNTGELFF. In nucleotides, the CDR3 is TGTGCCAGCAGCCCCGGGACTCTGAACACCGGGGAGCTGTTTTTT.

The rearrangement links TRBV7-9 to TRBJ2-1, with 13 bases identical to TRBD2. Germline CDR1 SEHNR, CDR2 FQNEAQ (reference sequence). J gave up 8 bases and V 5 bases, and 9 bases lay outside the gene matches. This CDR3 contains 16 residues. As DNA, the CDR3 is TGTGCCAGCAGCGGGGCAGGACTAGCGGGAGACGATGAGCAGTTCTTC. This translates into CASSGAGLAGDDEQFF.

This clone was detected a few times. CDR3 amino acids: CASSEPGLVQFF. The CDR3 nucleotides are TGTGCCAGCAGCGAGCCGGGACTAGTCCAGTTCTTC. The chain has TRBV6-5 and TRBJ2-1; TRBD2 agrees at 8 bases. The germline V gene encodes CDR1 MNHEY and CDR2 SVGAGI. The junction had 8 bases not matched to a gene; V was cut back by 6 bases and J by 13 bases. This CDR3 has 12 residues.

V and J are TRBV4-2 and TRBJ2-2; D possibly corresponds to TRBD2 (7 bases). Trimming took off 5 bases at V and 0 bases at J, with 13 bases between the two ends. Germline loops: CDR1 LGHNA, CDR2 YNFKEQ. The CDR3 runs to 16 residues. CDR3 protein: CASSNSGGANTGELFF. Written as DNA, the CDR3 is TGTGCCAGCAGCAACTCGGGGGGCGCGAACACCGGGGAGCTGTTTTTT.

This clone was recorded a few times. The sample carries other DNA sequences with the same CDR3. The V call is TRBV6-1, the J call TRBJ2-3; a possible D gene is TRBD2 (6 bases). With 4 bases removed from V and 2 bases from J, the gap between germline ends came to 10 bases. Germline V lookup: CDR1 MNHNS, CDR2 SASEGT. This CDR3 contains 14 residues. The CDR3 is CASSGAGPTDTQYF. In nucleotides, the CDR3 is TGTGCCAGCAGTGGGGCGGGACCCACAGATACGCAGTATTTT.

This chain connects TRBV7-8 to TRBJ2-1; TRBD1 is a possible D gene (7 bases). The CDR3 length is 16 residues. The ends were cut back, 5 bases at V and 5 bases at J, with 19 bases in the middle. Germline V gene sequence: CDR1 SGHVS, CDR2 FQNEAQ. This CDR3 reads CASSPQGVAAHNEQFF. The DNA for the CDR3 is TGTGCCAGCAGCCCCCAGGGGGTAGCGGCACACAATGAGCAGTTCTTC.

The V and J genes are TRBV7-2 and TRBJ1-5, with unresolved D. The germline CDR1 and CDR2 sequences are SGHTA and FQGNSA. V dropped 2 bases and J dropped 0 bases, with 11 bases sitting between them. The CDR3 sequence is 16 residues long. CDR3 DNA sequence: TGTGCCAGCAGCTTACTCAGCGGGTATAGCAATCAGCCCCAGCATTTT. It translates to CASSLLSGYSNQPQHF.

This clone was detected a few times. This chain connects TRBV7-9 to TRBJ1-5; maybe TRBD1 (5 bases). Trimming took 0 bases from V and 1 from J, leaving 7 bases between them. CDR1 is SEHNR and CDR2 is FQNEAQ in the germline V gene (reference sequence). This CDR3 has 15 amino acids. CDR3 nucleotide sequence: TGTGCCAGCAGCTTAGCCGGGGGAAGCAATCAGCCCCAGCATTTT. This gives the protein CASSLAGGSNQPQHF.